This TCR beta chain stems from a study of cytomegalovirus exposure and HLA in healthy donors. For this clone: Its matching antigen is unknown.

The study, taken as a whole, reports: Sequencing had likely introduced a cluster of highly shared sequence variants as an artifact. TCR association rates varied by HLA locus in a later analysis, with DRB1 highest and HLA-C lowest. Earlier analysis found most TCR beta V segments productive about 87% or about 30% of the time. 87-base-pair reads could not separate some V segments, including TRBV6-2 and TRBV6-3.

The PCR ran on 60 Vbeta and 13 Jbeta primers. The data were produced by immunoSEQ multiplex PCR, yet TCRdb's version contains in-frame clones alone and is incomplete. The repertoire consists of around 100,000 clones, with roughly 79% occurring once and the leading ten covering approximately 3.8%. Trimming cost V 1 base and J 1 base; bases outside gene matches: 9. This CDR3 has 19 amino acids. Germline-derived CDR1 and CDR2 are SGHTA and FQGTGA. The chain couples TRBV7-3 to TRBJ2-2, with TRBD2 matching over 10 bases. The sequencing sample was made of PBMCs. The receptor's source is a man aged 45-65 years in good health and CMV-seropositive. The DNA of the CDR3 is TGTGCCAGCAGCTTAAGGGCCCCAGGACTAGCGGTGAACACCGGGGAGCTGTTTTTT. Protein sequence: CASSLRAPGLAVNTGELFF.